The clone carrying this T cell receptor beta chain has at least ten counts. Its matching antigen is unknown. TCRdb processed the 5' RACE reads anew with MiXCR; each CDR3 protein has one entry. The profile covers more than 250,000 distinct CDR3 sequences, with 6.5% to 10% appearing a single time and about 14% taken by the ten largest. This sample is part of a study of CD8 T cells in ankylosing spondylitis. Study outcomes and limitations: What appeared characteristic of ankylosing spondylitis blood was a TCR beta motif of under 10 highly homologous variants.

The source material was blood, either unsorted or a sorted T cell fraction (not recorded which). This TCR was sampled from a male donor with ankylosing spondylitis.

CDR3 DNA: TGCAGCGTTGAGTGGGAAAATCTAGCGGTTAGCTCCTACAATGAGCAGTTCTTC. Amino acids: CSVEWENLAVSSYNEQFF. V and J are TRBV29-1 and TRBJ2-1, with 7 bases that match TRBD2. The CDR3 has 18 residues. V shed 3 bases, J shed 0 bases, and the junction held 14 bases outside the gene matches. From germline, CDR1 is SQVTM and CDR2 ANQGSEA.